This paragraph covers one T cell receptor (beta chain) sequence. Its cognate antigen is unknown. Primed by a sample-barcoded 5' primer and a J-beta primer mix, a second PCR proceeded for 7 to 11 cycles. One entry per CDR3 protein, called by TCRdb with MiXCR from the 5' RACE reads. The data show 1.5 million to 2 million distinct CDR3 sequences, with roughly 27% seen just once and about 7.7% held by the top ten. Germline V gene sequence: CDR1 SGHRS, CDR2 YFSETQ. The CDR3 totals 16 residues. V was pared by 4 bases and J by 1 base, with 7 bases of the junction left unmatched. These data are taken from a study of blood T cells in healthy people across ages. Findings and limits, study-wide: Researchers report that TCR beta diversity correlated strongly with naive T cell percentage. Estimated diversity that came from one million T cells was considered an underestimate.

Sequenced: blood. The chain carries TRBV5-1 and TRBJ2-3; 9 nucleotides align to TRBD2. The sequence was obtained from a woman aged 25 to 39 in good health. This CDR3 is CASSPPLAGGTDTQYF. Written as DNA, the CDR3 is TGCGCCAGCAGCCCCCCACTAGCGGGTGGCACAGATACGCAGTATTTT. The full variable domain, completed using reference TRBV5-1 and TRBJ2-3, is KAGVTQTPRYLIKTRGQQVTLSCSPISGHRSVSWYQQTPGQGLQFLFEYFSETQRNKGNFPGRFSGRQFSNSRSEMNVSTLELGDSALYLCASSPPLAGGTDTQYFGPGTRLTVL.